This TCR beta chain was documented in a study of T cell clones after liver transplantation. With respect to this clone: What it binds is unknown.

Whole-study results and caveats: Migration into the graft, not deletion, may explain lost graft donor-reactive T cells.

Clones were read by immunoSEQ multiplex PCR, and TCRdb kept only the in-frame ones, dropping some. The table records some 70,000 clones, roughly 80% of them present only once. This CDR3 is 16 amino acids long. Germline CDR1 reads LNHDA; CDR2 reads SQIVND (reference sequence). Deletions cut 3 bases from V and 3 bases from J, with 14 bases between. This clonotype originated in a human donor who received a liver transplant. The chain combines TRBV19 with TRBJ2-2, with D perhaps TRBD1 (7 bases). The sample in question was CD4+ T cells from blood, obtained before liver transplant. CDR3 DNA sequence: TGTGCCAGTAGTATTCAGGGGGGACAATACACCGGGGAGCTGTTTTTT. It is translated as CASSIQGGQYTGELFF.